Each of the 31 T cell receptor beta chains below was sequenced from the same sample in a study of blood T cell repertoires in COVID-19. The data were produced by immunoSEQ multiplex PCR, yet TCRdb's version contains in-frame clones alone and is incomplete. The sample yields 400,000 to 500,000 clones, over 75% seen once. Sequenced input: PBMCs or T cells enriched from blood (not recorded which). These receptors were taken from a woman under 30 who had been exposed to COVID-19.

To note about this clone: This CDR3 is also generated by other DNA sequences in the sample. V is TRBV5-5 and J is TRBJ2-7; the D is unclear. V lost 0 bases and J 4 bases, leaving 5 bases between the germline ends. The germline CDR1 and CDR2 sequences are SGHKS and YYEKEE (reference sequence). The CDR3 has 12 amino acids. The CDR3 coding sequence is TGTGCCAGCAGCTTGGGCGGTTACGAGCAGTACTTC. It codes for CASSLGGYEQYF.

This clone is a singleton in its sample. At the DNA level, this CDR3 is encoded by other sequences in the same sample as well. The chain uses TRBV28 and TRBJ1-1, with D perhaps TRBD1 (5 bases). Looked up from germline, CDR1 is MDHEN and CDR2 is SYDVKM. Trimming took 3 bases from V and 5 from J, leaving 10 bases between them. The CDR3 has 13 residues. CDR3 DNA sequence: TGTGCCAGCAGTTTTTCAAGGGGAACTGAAGCTTTCTTT. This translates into CASSFSRGTEAFF. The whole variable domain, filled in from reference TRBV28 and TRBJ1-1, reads DVKVTQSSRYLVKRTGEKVFLECVQDMDHENMFWYRQDPGLGLRLIYFSYDVKMKEKGDIPEGYSVSREKKERFSLILESASTNQTSMYLCASSFSRGTEAFFGQGTRLTVV.

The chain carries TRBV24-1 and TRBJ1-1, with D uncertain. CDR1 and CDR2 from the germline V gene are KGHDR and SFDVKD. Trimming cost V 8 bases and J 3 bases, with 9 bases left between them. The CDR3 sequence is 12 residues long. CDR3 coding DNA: TGTGCCACCACCGGGGTTGACACTGAAGCTTTCTTT. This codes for CATTGVDTEAFF.

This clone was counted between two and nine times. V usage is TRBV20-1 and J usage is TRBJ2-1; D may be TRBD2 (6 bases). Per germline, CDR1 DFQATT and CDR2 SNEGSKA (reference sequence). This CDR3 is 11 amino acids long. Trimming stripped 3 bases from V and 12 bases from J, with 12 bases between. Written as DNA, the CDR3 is TGCAGTGCTAGCCCGGGGACTGGGCAGTTCTTC. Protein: CSASPGTGQFF.

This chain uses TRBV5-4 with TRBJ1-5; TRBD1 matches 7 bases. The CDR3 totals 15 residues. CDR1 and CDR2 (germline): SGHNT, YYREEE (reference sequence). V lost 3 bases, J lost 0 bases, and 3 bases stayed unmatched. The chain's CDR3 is CASSYQGVSNQPQHF. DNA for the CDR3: TGTGCCAGCAGCTACCAGGGGGTTAGCAATCAGCCCCAGCATTTT.

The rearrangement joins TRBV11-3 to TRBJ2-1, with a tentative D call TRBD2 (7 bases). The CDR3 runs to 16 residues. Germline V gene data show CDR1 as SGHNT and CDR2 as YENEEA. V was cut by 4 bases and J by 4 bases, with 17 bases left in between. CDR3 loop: CASSSRGGSGYNEQFF. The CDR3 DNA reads TGTGCCAGCAGCTCCCGCGGGGGCTCCGGGTACAATGAGCAGTTCTTC.

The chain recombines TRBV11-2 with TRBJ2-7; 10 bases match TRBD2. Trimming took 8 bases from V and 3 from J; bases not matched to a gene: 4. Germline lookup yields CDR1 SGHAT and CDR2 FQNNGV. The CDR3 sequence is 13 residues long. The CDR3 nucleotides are TGTGCCAGCTTAAGGACTAGCGGCTACGAGCAGTACTTC. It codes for CASLRTSGYEQYF.

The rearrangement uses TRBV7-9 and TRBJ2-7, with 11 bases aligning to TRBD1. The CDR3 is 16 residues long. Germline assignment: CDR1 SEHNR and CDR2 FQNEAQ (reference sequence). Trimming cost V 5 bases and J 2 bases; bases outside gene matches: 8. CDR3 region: CASSPNPGQGAYEQYF. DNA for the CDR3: TGTGCCAGCAGCCCGAACCCGGGACAGGGGGCCTACGAGCAGTACTTC.

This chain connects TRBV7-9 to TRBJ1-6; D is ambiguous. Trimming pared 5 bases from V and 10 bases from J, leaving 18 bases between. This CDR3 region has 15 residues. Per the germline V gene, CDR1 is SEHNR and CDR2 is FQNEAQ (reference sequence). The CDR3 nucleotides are TGTGCCAGCAGCCCCGACGGAAGCGTCGGGTCACCCCTCCACTTT. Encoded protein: CASSPDGSVGSPLHF.

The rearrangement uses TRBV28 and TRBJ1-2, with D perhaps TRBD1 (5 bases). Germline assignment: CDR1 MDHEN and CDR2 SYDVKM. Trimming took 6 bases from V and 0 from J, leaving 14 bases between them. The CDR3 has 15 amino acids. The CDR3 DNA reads TGTGCCAGCAGGCCCAAAGGGGAAGCTAACTATGGCTACACCTTC. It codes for CASRPKGEANYGYTF.

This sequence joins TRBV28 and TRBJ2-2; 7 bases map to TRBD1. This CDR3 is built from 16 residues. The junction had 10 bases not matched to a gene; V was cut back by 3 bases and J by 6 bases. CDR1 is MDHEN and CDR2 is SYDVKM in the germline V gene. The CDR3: CASSFLGKGAPGELFF. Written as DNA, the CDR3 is TGTGCCAGCAGTTTCCTGGGGAAGGGGGCTCCCGGGGAGCTGTTTTTT.

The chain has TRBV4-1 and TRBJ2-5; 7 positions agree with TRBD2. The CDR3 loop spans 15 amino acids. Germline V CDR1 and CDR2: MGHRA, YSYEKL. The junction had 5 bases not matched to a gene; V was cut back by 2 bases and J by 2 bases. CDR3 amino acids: CASSQQGTTQETQYF. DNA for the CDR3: TGCGCCAGCAGCCAACAAGGGACTACACAAGAGACCCAGTACTTC.

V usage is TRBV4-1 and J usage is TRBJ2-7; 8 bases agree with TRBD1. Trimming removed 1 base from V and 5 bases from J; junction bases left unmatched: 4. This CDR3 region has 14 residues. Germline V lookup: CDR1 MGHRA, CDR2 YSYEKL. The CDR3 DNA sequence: TGCGCCAGCAGCCAAGCGCAGGGGGCTGACGAGCAGTACTTC. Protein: CASSQAQGADEQYF.

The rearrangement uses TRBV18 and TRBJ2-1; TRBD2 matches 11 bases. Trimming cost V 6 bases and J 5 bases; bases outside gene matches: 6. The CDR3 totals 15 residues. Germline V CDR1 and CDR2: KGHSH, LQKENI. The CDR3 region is CASSPGLAGDNEQFF. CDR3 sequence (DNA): TGTGCCAGCTCTCCAGGACTAGCGGGCGACAATGAGCAGTTCTTC.

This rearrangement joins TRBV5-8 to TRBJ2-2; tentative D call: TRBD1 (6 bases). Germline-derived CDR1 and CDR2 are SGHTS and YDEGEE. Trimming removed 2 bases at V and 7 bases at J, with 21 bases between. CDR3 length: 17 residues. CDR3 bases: TGTGCCAGCAGCTTAGAGGAAAATACAGGGTTGCACGGGGAGCTGTTTTTT. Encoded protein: CASSLEENTGLHGELFF.

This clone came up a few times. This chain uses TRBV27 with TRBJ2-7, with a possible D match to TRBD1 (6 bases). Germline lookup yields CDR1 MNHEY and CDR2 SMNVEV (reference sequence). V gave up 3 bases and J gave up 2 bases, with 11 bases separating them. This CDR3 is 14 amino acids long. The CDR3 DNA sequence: TGTGCCAGCAGTTTCAAGGGGGACCCCTACGAGCAGTACTTC. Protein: CASSFKGDPYEQYF.

The CDR3 sequence is CASSRSGPMNTEAFF. Here the CDR3 DNA reads TGTGCCAGCAGTAGGTCAGGGCCTATGAACACTGAAGCTTTCTTT. The chain recombines TRBV6-5 with TRBJ1-1; a possible D gene is TRBD1 (5 bases). The CDR3 totals 15 residues. Germline V CDR1 and CDR2: MNHEY, SVGAGI. V lost 5 bases and J lost 0, with 13 bases in between.

The CDR3: CASSTRLAGGPNEQFF. CDR3 coding DNA: TGTGCCAGCAGTACGCGACTAGCGGGGGGGCCAAATGAGCAGTTCTTC. This sequence joins TRBV27 and TRBJ2-1; 14 bases map to TRBD2. This CDR3 comprises 16 residues. Germline CDR1 MNHEY, CDR2 SMNVEV (reference sequence). V shed 5 bases, J shed 7 bases, and the junction held 7 bases outside the gene matches.

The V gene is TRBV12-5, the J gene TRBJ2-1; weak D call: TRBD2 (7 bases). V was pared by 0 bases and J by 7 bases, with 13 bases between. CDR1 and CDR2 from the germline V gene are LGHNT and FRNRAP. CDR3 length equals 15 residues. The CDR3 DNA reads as TGTGCTAGTGGTTTGGTACTCGGGGGGCTGAATGAGCAGTTCTTC. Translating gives CASGLVLGGLNEQFF.

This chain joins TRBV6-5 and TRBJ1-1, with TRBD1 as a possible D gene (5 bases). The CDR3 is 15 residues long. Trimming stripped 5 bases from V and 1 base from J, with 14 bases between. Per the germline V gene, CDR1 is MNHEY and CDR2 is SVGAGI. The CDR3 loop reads CASSRSRQPNTEAFF. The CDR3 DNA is TGTGCCAGCAGTCGGAGTAGACAGCCGAACACTGAAGCTTTCTTT.

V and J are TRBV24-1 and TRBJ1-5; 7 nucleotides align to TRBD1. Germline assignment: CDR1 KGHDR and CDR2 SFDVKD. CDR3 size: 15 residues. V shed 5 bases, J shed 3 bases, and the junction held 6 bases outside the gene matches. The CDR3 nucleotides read TGTGCCACCAGTGCCAGGACAGGAATCAATCAGCCCCAGCATTTT. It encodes CATSARTGINQPQHF.

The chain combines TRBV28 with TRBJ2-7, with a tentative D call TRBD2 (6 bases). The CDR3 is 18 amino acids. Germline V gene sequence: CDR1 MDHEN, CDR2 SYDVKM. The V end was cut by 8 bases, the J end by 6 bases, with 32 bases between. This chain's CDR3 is CASPLVVPAASESPEQYF. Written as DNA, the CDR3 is TGTGCCAGCCCCTTAGTGGTGCCCGCGGCTAGCGAATCCCCCGAGCAGTACTTC.

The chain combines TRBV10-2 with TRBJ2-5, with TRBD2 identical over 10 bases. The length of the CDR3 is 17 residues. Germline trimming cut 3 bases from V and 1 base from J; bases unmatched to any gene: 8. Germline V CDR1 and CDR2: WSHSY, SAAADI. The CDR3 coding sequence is TGCGCCAGCAGTGATGAGGGGGCTAGCGGGAGCCAAGAGACCCAGTACTTC. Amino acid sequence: CASSDEGASGSQETQYF.

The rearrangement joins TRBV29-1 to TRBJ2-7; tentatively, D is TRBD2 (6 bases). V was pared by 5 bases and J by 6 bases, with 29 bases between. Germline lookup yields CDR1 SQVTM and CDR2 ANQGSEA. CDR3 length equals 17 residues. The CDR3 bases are TGCAGCGTTAAGGGACTGTTTAGCTCCTTGCAAGTCTCCGAGCAGTACTTC. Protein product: CSVKGLFSSLQVSEQYF.

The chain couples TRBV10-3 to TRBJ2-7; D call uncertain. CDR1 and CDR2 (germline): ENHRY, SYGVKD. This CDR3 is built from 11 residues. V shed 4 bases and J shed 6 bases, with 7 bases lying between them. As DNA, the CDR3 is TGTGCCATCAGTGTGGGCCGCGAGCAGTACTTC. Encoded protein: CAISVGREQYF.

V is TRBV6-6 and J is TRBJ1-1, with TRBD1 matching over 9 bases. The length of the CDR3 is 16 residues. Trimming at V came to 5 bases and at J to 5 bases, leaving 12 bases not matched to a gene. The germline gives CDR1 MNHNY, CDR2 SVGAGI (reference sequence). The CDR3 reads CASSQRPRDRETEAFF. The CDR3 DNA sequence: TGTGCCAGCAGTCAACGACCCCGGGACAGGGAGACTGAAGCTTTCTTT.

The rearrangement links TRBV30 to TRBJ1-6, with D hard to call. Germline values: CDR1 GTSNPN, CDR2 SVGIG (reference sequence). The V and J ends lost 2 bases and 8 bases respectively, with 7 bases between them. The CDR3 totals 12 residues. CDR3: CAWSTFDSPLHF. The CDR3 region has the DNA TGTGCCTGGAGTACTTTTGATTCACCCCTCCACTTT.

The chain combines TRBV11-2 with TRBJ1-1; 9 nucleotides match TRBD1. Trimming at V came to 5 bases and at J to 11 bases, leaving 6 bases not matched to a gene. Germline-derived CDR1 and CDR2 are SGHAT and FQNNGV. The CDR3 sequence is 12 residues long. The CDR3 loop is CASSPPDRGAFF. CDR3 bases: TGTGCCAGCAGCCCACCTGACAGGGGGGCTTTCTTT.

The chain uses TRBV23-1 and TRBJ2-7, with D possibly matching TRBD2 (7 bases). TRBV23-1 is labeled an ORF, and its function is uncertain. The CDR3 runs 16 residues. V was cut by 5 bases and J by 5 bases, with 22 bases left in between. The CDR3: CASSFFPQGGANEQYF. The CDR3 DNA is TGCGCCAGCAGTTTCTTTCCACAGGGAGGGGCTAACGAGCAGTACTTC.

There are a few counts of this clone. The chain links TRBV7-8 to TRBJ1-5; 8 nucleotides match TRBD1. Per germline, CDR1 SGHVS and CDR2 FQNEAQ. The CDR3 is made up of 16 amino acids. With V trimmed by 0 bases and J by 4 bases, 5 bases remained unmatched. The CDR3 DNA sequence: TGTGCCAGCAGCTTAGCCCCGGACAGGGTGAATCAGCCCCAGCATTTT. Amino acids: CASSLAPDRVNQPQHF.

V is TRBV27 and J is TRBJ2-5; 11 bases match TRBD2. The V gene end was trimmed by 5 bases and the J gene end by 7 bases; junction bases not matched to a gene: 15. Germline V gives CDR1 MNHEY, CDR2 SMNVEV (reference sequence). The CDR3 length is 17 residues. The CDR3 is CASSGGTSGRVAGTQYF. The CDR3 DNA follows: TGTGCCAGCAGTGGCGGGACTAGCGGCAGGGTCGCAGGGACCCAGTACTTC.